The 27 T cell receptor beta chains presented below share a single source sample, sequenced in a study of shared clonotypes between healthy human individuals. TCRdb's copy holds only in-frame clones and misses some; the assay was immunoSEQ multiplex PCR. The table records hundreds of thousands of clones, 73% of them present only once. The source material was memory CD4+ T cells sorted from blood. The subset: CD45RA-negative fraction. The receptor set was obtained from a young woman in good health.

In its sample, this clone was seen a few times. Other DNA sequences in the same sample also yield this CDR3. The chain has TRBV2 and TRBJ2-2; no firm D call. Trimming left V 6 bases short and J 3 bases short, with 5 bases between. The CDR3 contains 12 residues. Germline CDR1 is SNHLY and CDR2 is FYNNEI. The CDR3 DNA follows: TGTGCCAGCAGCAGGTACACCGGGGAGCTGTTTTTT. Its protein is CASSRYTGELFF.

The V and J genes are TRBV7-3 and TRBJ2-3, with D tentatively TRBD2 (5 bases). The V end lost 4 bases, the J end lost 2 bases, and 10 bases lay between the germline ends. Germline lookup yields CDR1 SGHTA and CDR2 FQGTGA. This CDR3 is 14 amino acids long. The CDR3 nucleotides read TGTGCCAGCAGCTCCTCGGGGTCCACAGATACGCAGTATTTT. This gives the protein CASSSSGSTDTQYF.

The V and J genes are TRBV15 and TRBJ2-1; tentatively, D is TRBD1 (5 bases). V was cut by 4 bases and J by 8 bases, with 15 bases left in between. Per the germline V gene, CDR1 is LNHNV and CDR2 is YYDKDF (reference sequence). The CDR3 consists of 14 residues. This chain's CDR3 is CATSTYQGNDEQFF. DNA of the CDR3: TGTGCCACCAGCACTTACCAGGGAAACGATGAGCAGTTCTTC.

This rearrangement joins TRBV5-1 to TRBJ2-6; 7 bases match TRBD1. This CDR3 is 18 amino acids long. CDR1 is SGHRS, CDR2 YFSETQ, per germline. J lost 4 bases, V lost 0 bases, and 10 bases had no gene match. CDR3 sequence (DNA): TGCGCCAGCAGCTTGGCCGGGACGACAGGGACAGGGGCCAACGTCCTGACTTTC. The encoded protein is CASSLAGTTGTGANVLTF.

The chain couples TRBV29-1 to TRBJ2-1, with 7 bases aligning to TRBD2. Germline V gene data show CDR1 as SQVTM and CDR2 as ANQGSEA. V was pared by 5 bases and J by 4 bases, with 11 bases of the junction left unmatched. The CDR3 loop spans 15 amino acids. The CDR3 region is CSVPGGRTGYNEQFF. CDR3 bases: TGCAGCGTTCCCGGGGGGAGGACGGGTTACAATGAGCAGTTCTTC.

The V gene is TRBV30, the J gene TRBJ2-3, with D tentatively TRBD2 (6 bases). CDR1 GTSNPN and CDR2 SVGIG come from the germline V gene (reference sequence). The CDR3 has 19 amino acids. Trimming took off 2 bases at V and 0 bases at J, with 24 bases between the two ends. The CDR3: CAWSQTRVVAALSTDTQYF. CDR3 bases: TGTGCCTGGAGTCAAACTAGGGTTGTAGCGGCCCTTAGCACAGATACGCAGTATTTT.

Here the CDR3 DNA reads TGTGCCAGCAGGAACCAAGGACGGAACACTGAAGCTTTCTTT. Encoded protein: CASRNQGRNTEAFF. J is TRBJ1-1 and V is TRBV6-5; no definite D call. This CDR3 spans 14 amino acids. Germline-derived CDR1 and CDR2 are MNHEY and SVGAGI. V was pared by 6 bases and J by 1 base, with 12 bases between.

The V call is TRBV27, the J call TRBJ1-2, with 7 bases matching TRBD1. The CDR3 is made up of 15 amino acids. With 5 bases clipped from V and 4 bases from J, the junction kept 10 bases outside the gene matches. Germline assignment: CDR1 MNHEY and CDR2 SMNVEV (reference sequence). The CDR3 here is CASSTRQGRGYGYTF. CDR3 nucleotides: TGTGCCAGCAGTACCCGACAGGGCCGAGGCTATGGCTACACCTTC.

This chain uses TRBV7-9 with TRBJ2-1; 8 positions agree with TRBD1. Germline lookup yields CDR1 SEHNR and CDR2 FQNEAQ (reference sequence). This CDR3 is built from 15 residues. The trim removed 3 bases at V and 6 bases at J, leaving 7 bases unmatched. CDR3 sequence reads: CASSFDRGLGNEQFF. The CDR3 DNA reads as TGTGCCAGCAGCTTTGACAGGGGATTGGGCAATGAGCAGTTCTTC.

Only a few counts were recorded for this clone. The V call is TRBV6-6, the J call TRBJ2-3, with D unclear. The CDR3 consists of 13 residues. V shed 5 bases and J shed 2 bases, with 8 bases lying between them. Germline assignment: CDR1 MNHNY and CDR2 SVGAGI (reference sequence). CDR3 sequence (DNA): TGTGCCAGCAGTGCACCTCCCACAGATACGCAGTATTTT. It codes for CASSAPPTDTQYF.

The chain links TRBV11-2 to TRBJ2-7, with 10 bases that match TRBD1. Germline CDR1 reads SGHAT; CDR2 reads FQNNGV. CDR3 size: 16 residues. The V segment lost 8 bases and the J segment 0 bases; nucleotides outside the gene matches: 10. The CDR3 DNA is TGTGCCAGCCGCCGCCCCGGGACAGGGGACTCCTACGAGCAGTACTTC. Translating gives CASRRPGTGDSYEQYF. Full variable domain (missing parts from reference TRBV11-2 and TRBJ2-7): EAGVAQSPRYKIIEKRQSVAFWCNPISGHATLYWYQQILGQGPKLLIQFQNNGVVDDSQLPKDRFSAERLKGVDSTLKIQPAKLEDSAVYLCASRRPGTGDSYEQYFGPGTRLTVT.

This clone was observed a few times. The chain joins TRBV29-1 to TRBJ1-2; D unclear. CDR1 is SQVTM, CDR2 ANQGSEA, per germline. The CDR3 has 14 amino acids. V was pared by 2 bases and J by 8 bases, with 18 bases between. The CDR3 spells CSVEREWDRAGYTF. The CDR3 bases are TGCAGCGTTGAAAGAGAATGGGATAGGGCAGGCTACACCTTC. The full variable domain, with the rest looked up from reference TRBV29-1 and TRBJ1-2, is SAVISQKPSRDICQRGTSLTIQCQVDSQVTMMFWYRQQPGQSLTLIATANQGSEATYESGFVIDKFPISRPNLTFSTLTVSNMSPEDSSIYLCSVEREWDRAGYTFGSGTRLTVV.

The genes are TRBV27 and TRBJ2-3; D could derive from TRBD1 or TRBD2 (5 bases each). CDR3 size: 15 residues. Germline V lookup: CDR1 MNHEY, CDR2 SMNVEV (reference sequence). Between the trimmed V and J ends, which lost 7 bases and 2 bases, there was a span of 16 bases. CDR3 sequence: CASTSPGRATDTQYF. Here the CDR3 DNA reads TGTGCCAGCACCTCCCCGGGGCGCGCCACAGATACGCAGTATTTT.

The rearrangement links TRBV2 to TRBJ2-7; D may be TRBD1 or TRBD2 (5 bases each). V lost 6 bases and J 6 bases, leaving 18 bases between the germline ends. Germline V gene sequence: CDR1 SNHLY, CDR2 FYNNEI. This CDR3 comprises 14 residues. The CDR3 here is CASSPPGGFSEQYF. The CDR3 nucleotides read TGTGCCAGCAGCCCCCCTGGGGGTTTCTCCGAGCAGTACTTC.

A note on this clone: An end of the junction does not agree with germline; a read error may underlie this. The V and J genes are TRBV14 and TRBJ1-1, with D perhaps matching TRBD1 (6 bases). This CDR3 contains 13 residues. In germline, CDR1 is SGHDN, CDR2 FVKESK. CDR3 DNA: TGTGCCAGCAGCCCGAACAGGGTTGGTTCCAGCACGTTT. Its translation is CASSPNRVGSSTF.

The chain employs TRBV28 and TRBJ2-2; D is perhaps TRBD1 (5 bases). The CDR3 consists of 14 residues. CDR1 is MDHEN, CDR2 SYDVKM, per germline. The V gene lost 5 bases and the J gene lost 6 bases, with 13 bases spanning the gap. The CDR3 sequence is CASSKPQGAGELFF. Here the CDR3 DNA reads TGTGCCAGCAGTAAACCCCAGGGTGCCGGGGAGCTGTTTTTT.

This chain connects TRBV5-8 to TRBJ2-7, with a tentative D call TRBD2 (6 bases). Trimming removed 6 bases from V and 0 bases from J, with 16 bases in between. The CDR3 has 15 amino acids. CDR1 is SGHTS and CDR2 is YDEGEE in the germline V gene. Written as DNA, the CDR3 is TGTGCCAGCACCCCACCCGGGAGAAGCTCCTACGAGCAGTACTTC. Its translation is CASTPPGRSSYEQYF.

This clone has more than one count but fewer than ten. The gene calls are TRBV5-1 and TRBJ2-5; D gene ambiguous. The CDR3 has 15 residues. Trimming removed 0 bases from V and 2 bases from J, with 11 bases in between. From germline, CDR1 is SGHRS and CDR2 YFSETQ. The CDR3 coding sequence is TGCGCCAGCAGCTTGGTCGCGGACGCACAAGAGACCCAGTACTTC. It encodes CASSLVADAQETQYF.

The chain combines TRBV16 with TRBJ2-3, with D uncertain. The germline V and J ends were trimmed by 0 bases and 4 bases, with 8 bases remaining between them. The CDR3 consists of 14 residues. The germline gives CDR1 KGHSY, CDR2 FQNENV. The CDR3 DNA sequence: TGTGCCAGCAGCCAATCGAAGCTGGCAGATACGCAGTATTTT. Translation: CASSQSKLADTQYF.

This clone turned up a few times. The rearrangement uses TRBV11-2 and TRBJ2-3; D not resolved. Germline CDR1 SGHAT, CDR2 FQNNGV. Trimming cost V 5 bases and J 2 bases, with 23 bases left between them. CDR3 length: 18 residues. CDR3: CASSAGQTSPFYTDTQYF. The CDR3 DNA reads as TGTGCCAGCAGCGCAGGCCAGACCAGCCCTTTCTACACAGATACGCAGTATTTT.

As to this clone: This may come from a read error, since a much larger clone is one base off. Distinct nucleotide sequences in the sample also encode this CDR3. The chain carries TRBV28 and TRBJ2-5, with D hard to call. V lost 4 bases to trimming and J lost 1 base, with 1 base between them. Germline V CDR1 and CDR2: MDHEN, SYDVKM. The CDR3 is made up of 11 amino acids. The DNA of the CDR3 is TGTGCCAGCAGTTCCCAAGAGACCCAGTACTTC. Protein product: CASSSQETQYF.

The rearrangement joins TRBV28 to TRBJ2-5; a weak D match, TRBD2 (5 bases). The CDR3 covers 15 residues. Germline loops: CDR1 MDHEN, CDR2 SYDVKM. V was clipped by 6 bases and J by 0 bases, with 14 bases between them. CDR3 protein: CASSLGGLYQETQYF. The CDR3 DNA reads as TGTGCCAGCAGCCTAGGAGGCTTATACCAAGAGACCCAGTACTTC.

This chain uses TRBV2 with TRBJ2-1, with TRBD1 as a possible D gene (5 bases). Trimming left V 6 bases short and J 4 bases short, with 13 bases between. The CDR3 consists of 14 residues. CDR1 SNHLY and CDR2 FYNNEI come from the germline V gene. The CDR3 DNA follows: TGTGCCAGCAGGGTACAAAGGGGTTACAATGAGCAGTTCTTC. Its protein product is CASRVQRGYNEQFF.

The chain recombines TRBV21-1 with TRBJ2-5. TRBV21-1 is a recognized pseudogene. The CDR3 totals 15 residues. In DNA form, the CDR3 reads TGTGCCAGCAGCTCTCGAATGGCAGAGCTAGAGACCCAGTACTTC. Its protein is CASSSRMAELETQYF.

The CDR3 sequence is CASSLEADRGRIINTGELFF. Here the CDR3 DNA reads TGTGCCAGCAGCTTAGAAGCTGACAGGGGGCGAATTATCAACACCGGGGAGCTGTTTTTT. The rearrangement joins TRBV7-6 to TRBJ2-2; 10 bases map to TRBD1. The germline CDR1 and CDR2 sequences are SGHVS and FNYEAQ. This CDR3 comprises 20 residues. The ends lost 1 base at V and 2 bases at J; junction bases unmatched: 13.

This clone was seen once. The chain is built from TRBV10-3 and TRBJ2-1, with 7 nucleotides matching TRBD2. This CDR3 comprises 14 residues. V lost 10 bases and J lost 8; bases outside the gene matches: 14. Per the germline V gene, CDR1 is ENHRY and CDR2 is SYGVKD. The CDR3 here is CATRAGEVWDEQFF. The CDR3 DNA follows: TGTGCCACGAGGGCGGGAGAGGTGTGGGATGAGCAGTTCTTC.

The chain joins TRBV10-1 to TRBJ2-3, with TRBD2 matching 8 bases. The V gene's germline CDR1 is WNHNN and CDR2 SYGVQD (reference sequence). The CDR3 sequence is 17 residues long. V was pared by 0 bases and J by 6 bases, with 11 bases of the junction left unmatched. The CDR3 spells CASSESLSGNGPDTQYF. DNA of the CDR3: TGCGCCAGCAGTGAGTCGCTTAGCGGGAATGGGCCGGATACGCAGTATTTT.